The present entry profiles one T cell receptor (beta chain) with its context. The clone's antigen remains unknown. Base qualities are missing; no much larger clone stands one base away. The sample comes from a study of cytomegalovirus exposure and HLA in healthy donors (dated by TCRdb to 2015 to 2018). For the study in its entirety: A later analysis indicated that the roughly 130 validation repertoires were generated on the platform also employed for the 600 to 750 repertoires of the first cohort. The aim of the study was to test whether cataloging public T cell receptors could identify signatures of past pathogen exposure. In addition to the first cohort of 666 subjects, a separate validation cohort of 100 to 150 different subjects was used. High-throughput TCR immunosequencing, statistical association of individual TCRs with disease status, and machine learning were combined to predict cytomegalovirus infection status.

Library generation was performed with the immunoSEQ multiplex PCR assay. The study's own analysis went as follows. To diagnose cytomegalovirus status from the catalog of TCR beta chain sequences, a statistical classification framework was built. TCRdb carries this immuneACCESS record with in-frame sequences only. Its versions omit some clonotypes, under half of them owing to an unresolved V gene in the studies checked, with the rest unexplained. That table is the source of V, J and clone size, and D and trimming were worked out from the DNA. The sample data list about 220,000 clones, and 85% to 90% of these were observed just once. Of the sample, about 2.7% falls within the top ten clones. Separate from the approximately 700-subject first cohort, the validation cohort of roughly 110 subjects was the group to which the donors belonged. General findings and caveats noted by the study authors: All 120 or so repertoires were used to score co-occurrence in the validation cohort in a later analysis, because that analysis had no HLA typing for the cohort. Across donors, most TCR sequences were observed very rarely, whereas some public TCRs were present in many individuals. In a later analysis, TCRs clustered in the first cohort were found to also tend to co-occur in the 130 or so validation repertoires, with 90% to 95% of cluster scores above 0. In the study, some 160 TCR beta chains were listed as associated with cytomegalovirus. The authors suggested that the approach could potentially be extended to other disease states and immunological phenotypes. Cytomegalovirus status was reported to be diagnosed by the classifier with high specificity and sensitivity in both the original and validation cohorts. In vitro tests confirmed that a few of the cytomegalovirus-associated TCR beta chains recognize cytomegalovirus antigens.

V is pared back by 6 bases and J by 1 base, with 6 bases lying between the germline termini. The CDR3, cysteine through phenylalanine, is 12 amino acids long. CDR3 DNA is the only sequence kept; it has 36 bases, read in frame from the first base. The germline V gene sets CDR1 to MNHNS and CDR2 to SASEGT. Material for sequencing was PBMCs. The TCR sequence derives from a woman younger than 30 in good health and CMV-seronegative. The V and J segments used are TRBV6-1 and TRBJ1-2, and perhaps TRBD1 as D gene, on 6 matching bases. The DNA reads TGTGCCAGCAGGGGACATAACTATGGCTACACCTTC. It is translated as CASRGHNYGYTF.